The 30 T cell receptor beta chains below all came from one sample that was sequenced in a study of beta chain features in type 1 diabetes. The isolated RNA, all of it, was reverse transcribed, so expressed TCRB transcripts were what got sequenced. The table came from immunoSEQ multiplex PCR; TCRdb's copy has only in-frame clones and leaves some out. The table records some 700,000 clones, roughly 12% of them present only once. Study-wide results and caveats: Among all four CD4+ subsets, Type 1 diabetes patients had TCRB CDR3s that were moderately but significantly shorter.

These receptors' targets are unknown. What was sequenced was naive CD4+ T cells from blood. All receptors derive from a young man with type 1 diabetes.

In nucleotides, the CDR3 is TGCGGTTCAATCCCGGGGGGCACAGATACGCAGTATTTT. Protein product: CGSIPGGTDTQYF. This rearrangement joins TRBV29-1 to TRBJ2-3; possibly TRBD2 for D (6 bases). The germline gives CDR1 SQVTM, CDR2 ANQGSEA. CDR3 length: 13 residues.

Here the CDR3 DNA reads TGTGCCAGCAGTTACTCATGGACAGGGGCCGCCTACGAGCAGTACTTC. It specifies CASSYSWTGAAYEQYF. V gene TRBV6-5 combines with J gene TRBJ2-7; 9 bases line up with TRBD1. This CDR3 spans 16 amino acids. V was pared by 0 bases and J by 2 bases, with 5 bases of the junction left unmatched. Looked up from germline, CDR1 is MNHEY and CDR2 is SVGAGI.

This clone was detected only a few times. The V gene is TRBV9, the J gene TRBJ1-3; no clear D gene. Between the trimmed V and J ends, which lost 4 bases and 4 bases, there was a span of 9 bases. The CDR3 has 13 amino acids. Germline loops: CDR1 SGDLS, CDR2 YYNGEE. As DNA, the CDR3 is TGTGCCAGCAGCTTCGATGGGGGAAACACCATATATTTT. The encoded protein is CASSFDGGNTIYF.

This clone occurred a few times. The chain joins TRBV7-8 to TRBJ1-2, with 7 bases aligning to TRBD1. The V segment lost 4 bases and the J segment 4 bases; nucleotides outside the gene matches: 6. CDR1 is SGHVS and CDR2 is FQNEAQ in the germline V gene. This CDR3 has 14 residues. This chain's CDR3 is CASSWDSSVYGYTF. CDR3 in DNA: TGTGCCAGCAGCTGGGACAGCTCCGTCTATGGCTACACCTTC.

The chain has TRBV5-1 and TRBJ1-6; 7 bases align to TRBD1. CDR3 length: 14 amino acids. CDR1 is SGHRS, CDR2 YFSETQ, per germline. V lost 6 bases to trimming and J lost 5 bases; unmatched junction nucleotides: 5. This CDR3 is CASTGGADNSPLHF. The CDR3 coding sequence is TGCGCCAGCACAGGGGGGGCCGATAATTCACCCCTCCACTTT.

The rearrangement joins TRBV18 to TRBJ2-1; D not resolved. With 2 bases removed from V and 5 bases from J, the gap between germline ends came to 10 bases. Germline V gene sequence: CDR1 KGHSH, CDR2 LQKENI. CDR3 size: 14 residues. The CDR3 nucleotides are TGTGCCAGCTCACCAATGGCGGCCAACAATGAGCAGTTCTTC. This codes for CASSPMAANNEQFF.

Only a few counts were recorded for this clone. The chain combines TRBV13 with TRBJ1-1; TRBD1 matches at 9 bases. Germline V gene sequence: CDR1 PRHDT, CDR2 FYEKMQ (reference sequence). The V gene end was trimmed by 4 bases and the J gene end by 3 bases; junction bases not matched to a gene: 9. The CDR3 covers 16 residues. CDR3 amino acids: CASSSQDRGGYTEAFF. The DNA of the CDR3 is TGTGCCAGCAGCTCGCAGGACAGGGGAGGGTACACTGAAGCTTTCTTT.

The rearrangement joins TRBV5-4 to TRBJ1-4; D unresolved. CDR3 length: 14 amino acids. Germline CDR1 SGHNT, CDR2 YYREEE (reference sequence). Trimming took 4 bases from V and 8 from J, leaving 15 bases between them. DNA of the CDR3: TGTGCCAGCAGCCATCATGACTGGGGAGAAAAACTGTTTTTT. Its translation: CASSHHDWGEKLFF.

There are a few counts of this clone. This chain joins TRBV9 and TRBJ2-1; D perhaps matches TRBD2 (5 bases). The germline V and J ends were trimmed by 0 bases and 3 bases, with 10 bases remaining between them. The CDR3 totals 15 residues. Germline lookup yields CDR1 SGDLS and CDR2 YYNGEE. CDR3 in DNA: TGTGCCAGCAGCGTAGAAGGGAGCGGCTACAATGAGCAGTTCTTC. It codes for CASSVEGSGYNEQFF.

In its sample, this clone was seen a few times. This CDR3 is CASSTPGMNTEAFF. DNA of the CDR3: TGTGCCAGCAGCACACCAGGCATGAACACTGAAGCTTTCTTT. This chain connects TRBV7-9 to TRBJ1-1; no clear D gene. The V gene lost 5 bases and the J gene lost 0 bases, with 10 bases spanning the gap. The CDR3 is 14 amino acids. CDR1 and CDR2 from the germline V gene are SEHNR and FQNEAQ (reference sequence).

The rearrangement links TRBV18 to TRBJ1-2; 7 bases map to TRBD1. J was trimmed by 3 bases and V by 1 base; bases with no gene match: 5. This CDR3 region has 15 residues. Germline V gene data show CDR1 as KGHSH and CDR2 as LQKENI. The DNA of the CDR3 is TGTGCCAGCTCACCACAGGATGGGACAGACTATGGCTACACCTTC. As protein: CASSPQDGTDYGYTF.

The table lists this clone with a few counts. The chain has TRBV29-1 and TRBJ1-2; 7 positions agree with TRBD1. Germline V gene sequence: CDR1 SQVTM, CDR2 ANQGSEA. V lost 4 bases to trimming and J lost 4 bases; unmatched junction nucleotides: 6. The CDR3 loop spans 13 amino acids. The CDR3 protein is CSVVEGASYGYTF. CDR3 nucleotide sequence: TGCAGCGTTGTGGAGGGGGCTAGCTATGGCTACACCTTC.

The CDR3 DNA reads TGTGCCAGCAGCCAAGCTCCCCAGGGGGCATATCAGCCCCAGCATTTT. Translated, it gives CASSQAPQGAYQPQHF. This rearrangement joins TRBV14 to TRBJ1-5, with 8 bases aligning to TRBD1. The germline gives CDR1 SGHDN, CDR2 FVKESK. J was trimmed by 5 bases and V by 1 base; bases with no gene match: 7. The CDR3 loop spans 16 amino acids.

CDR3 protein: CASSGRAAVYGYTF. The CDR3, as DNA: TGTGCCAGCAGTGGCCGCGCCGCAGTCTATGGCTACACCTTC. The rearrangement links TRBV2 to TRBJ1-2, with D uncertain. Germline assignment: CDR1 SNHLY and CDR2 FYNNEI. Trimming removed 4 bases from V and 4 bases from J, with 13 bases in between. The CDR3 contains 14 residues. The full variable domain, in which reference TRBV2 and TRBJ1-2 provide the parts outside the CDR3, is EPEVTQTPSHQVTQMGQEVILRCVPISNHLYFYWYRQILGQKVEFLVSFYNNEISEKSEIFDDQFSVERPDGSNFTLKIRSTKLEDSAMYFCASSGRAAVYGYTFGSGTRLTVV.

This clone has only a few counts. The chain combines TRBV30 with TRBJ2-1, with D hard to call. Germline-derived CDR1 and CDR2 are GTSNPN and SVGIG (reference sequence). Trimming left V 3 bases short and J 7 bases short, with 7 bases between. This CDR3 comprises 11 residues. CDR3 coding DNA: TGTGCCTGGAGATACGAAAATGAGCAGTTCTTC. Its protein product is CAWRYENEQFF. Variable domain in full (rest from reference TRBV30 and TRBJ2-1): SQTIHQWPATLVQPVGSPLSLECTVEGTSNPNLYWYRQAAGRGLQLLFYSVGIGQISSEVPQNLSASRPQDRQFILSSKKLLLSDSGFYLCAWRYENEQFFGPGTRLTVL.

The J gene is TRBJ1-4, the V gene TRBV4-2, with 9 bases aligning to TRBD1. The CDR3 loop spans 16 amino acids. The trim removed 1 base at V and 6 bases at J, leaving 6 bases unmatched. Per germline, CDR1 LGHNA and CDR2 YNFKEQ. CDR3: CASSQGAGQGYEKLFF. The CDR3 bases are TGTGCCAGCAGCCAAGGGGCCGGACAGGGGTATGAAAAACTGTTTTTT.

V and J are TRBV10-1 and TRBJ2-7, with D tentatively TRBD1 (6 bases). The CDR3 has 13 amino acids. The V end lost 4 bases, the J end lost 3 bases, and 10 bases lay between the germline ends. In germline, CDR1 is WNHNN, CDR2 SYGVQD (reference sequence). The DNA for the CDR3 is TGCGCCAGCAGTGTCGGGACAAACTACGAGCAGTACTTC. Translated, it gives CASSVGTNYEQYF.

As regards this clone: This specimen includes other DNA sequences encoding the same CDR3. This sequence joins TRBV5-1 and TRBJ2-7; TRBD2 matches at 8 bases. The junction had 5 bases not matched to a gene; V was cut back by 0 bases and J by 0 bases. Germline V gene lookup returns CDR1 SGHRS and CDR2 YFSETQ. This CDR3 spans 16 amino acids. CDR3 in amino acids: CASSLGLAGNSYEQYF. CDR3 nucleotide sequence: TGCGCCAGCAGCTTGGGGCTAGCGGGCAACTCCTACGAGCAGTACTTC.

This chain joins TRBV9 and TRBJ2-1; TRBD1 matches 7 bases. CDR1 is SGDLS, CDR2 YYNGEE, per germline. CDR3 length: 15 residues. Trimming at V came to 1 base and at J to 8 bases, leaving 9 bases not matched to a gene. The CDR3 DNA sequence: TGTGCCAGCAGCGTACTGGACAGGTCCGACTATGAGCAGTTCTTC. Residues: CASSVLDRSDYEQFF.

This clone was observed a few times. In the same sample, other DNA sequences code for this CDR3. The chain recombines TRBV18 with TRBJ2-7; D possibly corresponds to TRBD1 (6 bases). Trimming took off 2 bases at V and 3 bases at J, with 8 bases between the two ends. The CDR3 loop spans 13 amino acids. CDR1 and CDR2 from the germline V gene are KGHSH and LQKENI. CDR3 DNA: TGTGCCAGCTCACCAACAGGGAGCTACGAGCAGTACTTC. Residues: CASSPTGSYEQYF.

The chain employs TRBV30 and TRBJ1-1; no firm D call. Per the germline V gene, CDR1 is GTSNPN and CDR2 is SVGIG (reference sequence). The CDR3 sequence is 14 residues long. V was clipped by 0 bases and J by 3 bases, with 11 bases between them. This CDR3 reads CAWSVGTSHTEAFF. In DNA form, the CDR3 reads TGTGCCTGGAGTGTAGGTACCAGTCACACTGAAGCTTTCTTT.

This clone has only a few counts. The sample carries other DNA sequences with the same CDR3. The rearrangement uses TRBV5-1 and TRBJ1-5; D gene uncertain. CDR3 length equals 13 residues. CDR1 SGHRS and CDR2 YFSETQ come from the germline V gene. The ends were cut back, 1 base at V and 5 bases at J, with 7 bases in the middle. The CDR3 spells CASSLSVDQPQHF. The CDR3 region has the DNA TGCGCCAGCAGCTTGTCAGTTGATCAGCCCCAGCATTTT.

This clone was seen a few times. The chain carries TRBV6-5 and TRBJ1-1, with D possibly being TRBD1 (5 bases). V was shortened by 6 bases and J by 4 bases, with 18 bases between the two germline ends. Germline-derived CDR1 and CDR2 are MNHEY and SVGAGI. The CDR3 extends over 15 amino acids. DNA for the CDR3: TGTGCCAGCAGACCGTGGGAGGGGAGAGGCACTGAAGCTTTCTTT. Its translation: CASRPWEGRGTEAFF.

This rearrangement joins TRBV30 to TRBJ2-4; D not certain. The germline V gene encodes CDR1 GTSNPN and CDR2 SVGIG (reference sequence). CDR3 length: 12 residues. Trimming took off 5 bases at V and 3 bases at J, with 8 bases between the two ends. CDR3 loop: CAWGLDKNIQYF. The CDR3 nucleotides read TGTGCCTGGGGGCTGGACAAAAACATTCAGTACTTC.

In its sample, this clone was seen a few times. Here the CDR3 reads CASSDQDSLNTEAFF. DNA for the CDR3: TGTGCCAGCAGTGACCAGGACAGTTTGAACACTGAAGCTTTCTTT. This chain uses TRBV2 with TRBJ1-1; D perhaps matches TRBD1 (6 bases). Germline CDR1 reads SNHLY; CDR2 reads FYNNEI. The CDR3 is made up of 15 amino acids. V lost 3 bases, J lost 0 bases, and 11 bases lay in between.

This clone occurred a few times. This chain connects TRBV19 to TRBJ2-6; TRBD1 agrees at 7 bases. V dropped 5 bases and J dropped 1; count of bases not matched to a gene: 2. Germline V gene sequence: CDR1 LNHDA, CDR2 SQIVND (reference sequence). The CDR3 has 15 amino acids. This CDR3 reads CASSDRASGANVLTF. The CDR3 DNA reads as TGTGCCAGTAGTGACAGGGCATCTGGGGCCAACGTCCTGACTTTC.

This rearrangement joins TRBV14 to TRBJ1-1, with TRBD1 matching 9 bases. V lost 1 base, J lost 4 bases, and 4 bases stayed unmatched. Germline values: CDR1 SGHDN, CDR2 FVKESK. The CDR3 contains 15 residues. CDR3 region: CASSQAGTGFTEAFF. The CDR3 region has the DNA TGTGCCAGCAGCCAAGCAGGGACAGGGTTCACTGAAGCTTTCTTT.

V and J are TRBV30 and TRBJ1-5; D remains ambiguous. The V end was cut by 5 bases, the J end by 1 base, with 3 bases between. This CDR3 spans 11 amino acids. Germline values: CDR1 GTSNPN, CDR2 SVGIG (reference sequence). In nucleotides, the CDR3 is TGTGCCTGGGGAAGCAATCAGCCCCAGCATTTT. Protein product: CAWGSNQPQHF.

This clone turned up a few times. The CDR3: CASSLGLAGKYNEQFF. As DNA, the CDR3 is TGCGCCAGCAGCCTGGGACTAGCGGGTAAATACAATGAGCAGTTCTTC. The chain is built from TRBV4-1 and TRBJ2-1, with 12 bases lining up with TRBD2. V lost 4 bases, J lost 4 bases, and 5 bases stayed unmatched. CDR1 is MGHRA, CDR2 YSYEKL, per germline. This CDR3 region has 16 residues.

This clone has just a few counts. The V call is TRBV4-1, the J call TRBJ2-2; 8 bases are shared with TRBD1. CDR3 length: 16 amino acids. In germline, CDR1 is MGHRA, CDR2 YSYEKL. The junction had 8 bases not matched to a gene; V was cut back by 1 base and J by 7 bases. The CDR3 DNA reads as TGCGCCAGCAGCCAAGGGGGCAGGGGGCGGTTCGGGGAGCTGTTTTTT. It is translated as CASSQGGRGRFGELFF.